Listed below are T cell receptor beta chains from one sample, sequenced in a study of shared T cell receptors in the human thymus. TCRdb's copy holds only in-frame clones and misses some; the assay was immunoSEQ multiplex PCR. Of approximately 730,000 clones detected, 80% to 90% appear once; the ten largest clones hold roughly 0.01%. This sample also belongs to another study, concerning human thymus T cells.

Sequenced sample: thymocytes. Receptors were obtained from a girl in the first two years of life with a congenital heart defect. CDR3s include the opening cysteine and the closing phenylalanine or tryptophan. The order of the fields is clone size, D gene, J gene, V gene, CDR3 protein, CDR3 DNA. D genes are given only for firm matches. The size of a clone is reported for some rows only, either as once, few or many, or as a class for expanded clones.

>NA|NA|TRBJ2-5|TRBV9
CASSAGIKSPETQYF
TGTGCCAGCAGCGCAGGAATTAAGTCCCCAGAGACCCAGTACTTC
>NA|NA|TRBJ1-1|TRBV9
CASSVVLPGEVAFF
TGTGCCAGCAGCGTAGTTCTTCCAGGGGAAGTAGCTTTCTTT
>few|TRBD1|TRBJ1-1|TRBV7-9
CASSSPTGDGKKNTEAFF
TGTGCCAGCAGCTCACCCACAGGGGATGGAAAGAAGAACACTGAAGCTTTCTTT
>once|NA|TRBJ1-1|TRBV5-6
CASSLPYSNTEAFF
TGTGCCAGCAGCCTCCCCTATTCGAACACTGAAGCTTTCTTT
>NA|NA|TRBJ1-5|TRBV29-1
CSVEAESNQPQHF
TGCAGCGTTGAGGCCGAAAGCAATCAGCCCCAGCATTTT
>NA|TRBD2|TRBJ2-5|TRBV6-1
CASSEDPSGTDRRQETQYF
TGTGCCAGCAGTGAAGATCCTAGCGGAACTGATAGGCGGCAAGAGACCCAGTACTTC
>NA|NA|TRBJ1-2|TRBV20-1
CSAEFNYGYTF
TGCAGTGCAGAGTTTAACTATGGCTACACCTTC
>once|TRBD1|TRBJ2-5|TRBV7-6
CASSLGQNRGKETQYF
TGTGCCAGCAGCTTAGGGCAAAACAGGGGGAAAGAGACCCAGTACTTC
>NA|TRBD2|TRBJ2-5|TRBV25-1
CASTETSGGQETQYF
TGTGCCAGCACTGAGACTAGCGGGGGCCAAGAGACCCAGTACTTC
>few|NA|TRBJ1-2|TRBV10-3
CATWFPRYGYTF
TGTGCCACCTGGTTTCCGCGCTATGGCTACACCTTC
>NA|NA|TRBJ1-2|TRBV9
CASSVDSYGYTF
TGTGCCAGCAGCGTGGACAGCTATGGCTACACCTTC
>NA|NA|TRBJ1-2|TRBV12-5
CASGPSAGKYGYTF
TGTGCTAGTGGGCCCTCCGCCGGGAAATATGGCTACACCTTC
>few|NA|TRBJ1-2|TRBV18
CASSKSGATGYGYTF
TGTGCCAGCTCAAAATCGGGCGCGACGGGATATGGCTACACCTTC
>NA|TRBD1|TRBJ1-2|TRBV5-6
CASSLYWHRGYGYTF
TGTGCCAGCAGCTTGTATTGGCACAGGGGGTATGGCTACACCTTC
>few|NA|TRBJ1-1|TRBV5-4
CASHANIEERNTEAFF
TGTGCCAGCCACGCAAATATAGAGGAAAGGAACACTGAAGCTTTCTTT
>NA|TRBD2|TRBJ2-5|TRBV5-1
CASSVLPGGETQYF
TGCGCCAGCAGCGTCCTTCCGGGGGGGGAGACCCAGTACTTC
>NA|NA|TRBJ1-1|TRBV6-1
CASSEGDQNTEAFF
TGTGCCAGCAGTGAAGGAGATCAGAACACTGAAGCTTTCTTT
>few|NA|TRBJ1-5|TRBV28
CAVTPGTANQPQHF
TGTGCCGTCACGCCCGGGACTGCAAATCAGCCCCAGCATTTT
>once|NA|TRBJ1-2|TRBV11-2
CASSLRDTPYGYTF
TGTGCCAGCAGCTTGAGGGACACTCCTTATGGCTACACCTTC
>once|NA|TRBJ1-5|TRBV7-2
CASSLAKFRYSNQPQHF
TGTGCCAGCAGCTTAGCCAAATTCAGGTATAGCAATCAGCCCCAGCATTTT
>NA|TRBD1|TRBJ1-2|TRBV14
CASSEGQGNYGYTF
TGTGCCAGCAGCGAAGGACAGGGAAACTATGGCTACACCTTC
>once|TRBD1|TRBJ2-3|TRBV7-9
CASSSVDRDSITDTQYF
TGTGCCAGCAGCTCAGTAGACCGGGACAGCATCACAGATACGCAGTATTTT
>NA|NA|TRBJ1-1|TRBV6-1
CASSEVGVNTEAFF
TGTGCCAGCAGTGAAGTAGGAGTGAACACTGAAGCTTTCTTT
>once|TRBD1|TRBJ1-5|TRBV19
CASSILQGVQPQHF
TGTGCCAGTAGTATACTACAGGGGGTTCAGCCCCAGCATTTT
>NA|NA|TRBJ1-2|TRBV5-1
CASRSRFNYGYTF
TGCGCCAGCAGATCGAGGTTTAACTATGGCTACACCTTC
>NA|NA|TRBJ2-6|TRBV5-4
CASSFLSSGANVLTF
TGTGCCAGCAGCTTTTTGAGCTCTGGGGCCAACGTCCTGACTTTC
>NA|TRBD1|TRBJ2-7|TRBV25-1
CASSERGQMQYEQYF
TGTGCCAGCAGTGAAAGGGGACAGATGCAGTACGAGCAGTACTTC
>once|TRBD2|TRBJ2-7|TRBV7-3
CASSPTGPGTSGGVYEQYF
TGTGCCAGCAGCCCCACCGGTCCCGGGACTAGCGGGGGGGTCTACGAGCAGTACTTC
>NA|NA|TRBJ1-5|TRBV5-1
CASSLRCGLCLGGNQPQHF
TGCGCCAGCAGCTTAAGATGTGGTCTTTGTTTAGGGGGTAATCAGCCCCAGCATTTT
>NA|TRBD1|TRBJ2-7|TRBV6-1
CASSEGFLDKRGQGGYEQYF
TGTGCCAGCAGTGAAGGGTTCTTAGATAAGCGAGGACAGGGGGGCTACGAGCAGTACTTC
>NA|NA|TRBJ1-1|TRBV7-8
CASSLGTERVLGTEAFF
TGTGCCAGCAGCTTAGGGACGGAGAGGGTTTTAGGCACTGAAGCTTTCTTT
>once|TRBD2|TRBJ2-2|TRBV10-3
CASGTSGTGGTGELFF
TGTGCCTCCGGGACTAGCGGGACTGGGGGGACCGGGGAGCTGTTTTTT
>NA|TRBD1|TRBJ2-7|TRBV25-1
CASRAGGSSYEQYF
TGTGCCAGCAGGGCAGGGGGTAGCTCCTACGAGCAGTACTTC
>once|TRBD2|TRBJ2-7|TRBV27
CASSLAGVHEQYF
TGTGCCAGCAGTTTAGCGGGGGTCCACGAGCAGTACTTC
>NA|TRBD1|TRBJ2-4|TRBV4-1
CASSQADRVEKNIQYF
TGCGCCAGCAGCCAAGCGGACAGGGTGGAGAAAAACATTCAGTACTTC
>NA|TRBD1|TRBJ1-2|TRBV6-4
CASSAGTGGPPDGYTF
TGTGCCAGCAGTGCAGGGACAGGGGGCCCCCCGGATGGCTACACCTTC
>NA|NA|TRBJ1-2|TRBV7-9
CASSLDYWHGYTF
TGTGCCAGCAGCTTAGACTATTGGCATGGCTACACCTTC
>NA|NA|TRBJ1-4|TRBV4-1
CASSPATGDLATNEKLFF
TGCGCCAGCAGCCCTGCGACAGGCGACCTCGCAACTAATGAAAAACTGTTTTTT
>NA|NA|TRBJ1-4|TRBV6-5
CASSYSGGRVNEKLFF
TGTGCCAGCAGTTACTCGGGAGGGAGGGTTAATGAAAAACTGTTTTTT
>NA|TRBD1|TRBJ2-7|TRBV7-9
CASSKTLGSGQPYHEQYF
TGTGCCAGCAGCAAAACACTGGGGTCGGGACAGCCGTATCACGAGCAGTACTTC
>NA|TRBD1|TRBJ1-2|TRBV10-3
CAISESGTGLYGYTF
TGTGCCATCAGTGAGTCGGGGACAGGGCTTTATGGCTACACCTTC
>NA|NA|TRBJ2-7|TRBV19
CASSRGSYEQYF
TGTGCCAGTAGCCGGGGGTCCTACGAGCAGTACTTC